Listed below are T cell receptor beta chains from one sample, sequenced in a study of CD8 T cells in ankylosing spondylitis. TCRdb reprocessed the 5' RACE reads with MiXCR, giving one entry per CDR3 protein. The sample lists around 480,000 distinct CDR3 sequences; roughly 15% were seen once. What was sequenced was blood, either unsorted or a sorted T cell fraction (not recorded which). These TCRs come from a male donor with ankylosing spondylitis. Both conserved end residues are trimmed from each CDR3. Fields, in order: J gene, V gene, CDR3 protein.

TRBJ2-1 TRBV20-1 SAPRTSGIHEQF
TRBJ1-3 TRBV11-2 ASTNTGSSGNTIY
TRBJ2-3 TRBV5-1 ASSSTGGGGTDTQY
TRBJ2-3 TRBV5-1 ASSLAGLSTQY
TRBJ1-2 TRBV20-1 SARDLLGVYGYT
TRBJ2-7 TRBV3-1 ASSARDRGSYEQY
TRBJ2-5 TRBV3-1 ASSPSTVSQETQY
TRBJ2-5 TRBV3-1 ASSQDRPGETQY
TRBJ2-7 TRBV15 ATSDRDRGVYEQY
TRBJ2-5 TRBV29-1 SVEESLAGGTAAQY
TRBJ2-7 TRBV18 ASSTTGVSEQY
TRBJ2-1 TRBV11-2 ASSLGGTSGSVEQF
TRBJ2-5 TRBV10-3 AISSNQETQY
TRBJ2-7 TRBV7-9 ASSPASGRSAQY
TRBJ1-1 TRBV6-5 ASSFPGRGVTEAF
TRBJ2-1 TRBV5-1 ASSLKQGWSNNEQF
TRBJ2-1 TRBV7-3 ASSLLGSGPRNEQF
TRBJ2-5 TRBV7-3 ASSSSGGGMETQY
TRBJ2-3 TRBV28 ASSSFSKGGGSTDTQY
TRBJ1-1 TRBV6-2/TRBV6-3 ASSYPPPGEARNTEAF
TRBJ2-3 TRBV4-1 ASSPRSGGTDTQY
TRBJ2-7 TRBV20-1 SAREPGLVGYEQY
TRBJ2-1 TRBV11-2 ASSPQGALTNEQF
TRBJ2-2 TRBV13 ASSSGLFSNTGELF
TRBJ2-3 TRBV5-1 ASSTGSTDTQY
TRBJ2-2 TRBV20-1 SAKPGGGAGELF
TRBJ1-5 TRBV18 ASSPDHDQPQH
TRBJ2-3 TRBV20-1 SVFLGRAHTQY
TRBJ2-1 TRBV7-2 ASSLGTSGRSNEQF
TRBJ2-3 TRBV6-4 ASAASGSDTQY
TRBJ2-5 TRBV5-1 ASSPGARSSGGFQKTQY
TRBJ2-7 TRBV7-9 ASSIGTSVYEQY
TRBJ1-5 TRBV7-2 ASSLQTGGNQPQH
TRBJ2-7 TRBV6-1 ASSDGVGGYEQY
TRBJ2-7 TRBV5-1 ASSSAPGYEQY
TRBJ1-5 TRBV4-1 ASSQGRTENQPQH
TRBJ1-3 TRBV5-5 ASTSDTGAGNTIY
TRBJ1-4 TRBV20-1 SARGGRATNEKLF
TRBJ2-7 TRBV7-2 ASSLGLSGNEQY
TRBJ2-2 TRBV12-3/TRBV12-4 ASSLGQGRTGELF
TRBJ1-2 TRBV20-1 SAREPGDYGYT
TRBJ2-1 TRBV19 ASSIGLAGPNEQF
TRBJ2-7 TRBV20-1 SASRGRGQSPGEQY
TRBJ2-5 TRBV28 AILPTGTETQY
TRBJ2-5 TRBV5-6 ASSLAGLGSAQETQY
TRBJ2-7 TRBV11-2 ASSLGRIATYEQY
TRBJ2-5 TRBV20-1 SARRDYQETQY
TRBJ2-3 TRBV3-1 ASSRTSGNTQY
TRBJ2-7 TRBV7-2 ASSQDGSAYEQY
TRBJ1-3 TRBV6-1 ASTIPGQGSGNTIY
TRBJ2-7 TRBV11-2 ASRRQTLHEQY
TRBJ1-5 TRBV6-1 ASRGSQGLFLTQPQH
TRBJ1-1 TRBV20-1 SASAGDRAAF
TRBJ2-1 TRBV7-8 ASSLGVSQF